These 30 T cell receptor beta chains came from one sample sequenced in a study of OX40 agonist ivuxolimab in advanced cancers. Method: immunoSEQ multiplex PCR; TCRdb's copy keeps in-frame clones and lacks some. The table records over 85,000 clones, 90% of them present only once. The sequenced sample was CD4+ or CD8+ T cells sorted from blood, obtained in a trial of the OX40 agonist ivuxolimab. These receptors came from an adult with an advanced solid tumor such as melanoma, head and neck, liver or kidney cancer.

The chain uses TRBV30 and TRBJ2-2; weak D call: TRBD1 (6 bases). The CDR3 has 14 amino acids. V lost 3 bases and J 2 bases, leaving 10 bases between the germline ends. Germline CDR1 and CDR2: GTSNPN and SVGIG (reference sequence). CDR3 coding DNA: TGTGCCTGGAGGTACAGGGCAAACACCGGGGAGCTGTTTTTT. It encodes CAWRYRANTGELFF.

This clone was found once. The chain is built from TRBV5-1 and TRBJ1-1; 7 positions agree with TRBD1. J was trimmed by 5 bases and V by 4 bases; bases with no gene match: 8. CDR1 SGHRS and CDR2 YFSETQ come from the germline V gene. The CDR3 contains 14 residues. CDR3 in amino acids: CASSPVGGDTEAFF. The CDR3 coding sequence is TGCGCCAGCAGCCCCGTAGGGGGCGATACTGAAGCTTTCTTT.

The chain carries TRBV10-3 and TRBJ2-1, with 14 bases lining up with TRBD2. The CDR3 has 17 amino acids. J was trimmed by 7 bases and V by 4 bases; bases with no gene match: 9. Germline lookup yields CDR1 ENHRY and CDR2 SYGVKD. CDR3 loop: CAISAGTSGSIGNEQFF. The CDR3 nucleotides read TGTGCCATCAGTGCTGGGACTAGCGGGAGTATTGGGAATGAGCAGTTCTTC.

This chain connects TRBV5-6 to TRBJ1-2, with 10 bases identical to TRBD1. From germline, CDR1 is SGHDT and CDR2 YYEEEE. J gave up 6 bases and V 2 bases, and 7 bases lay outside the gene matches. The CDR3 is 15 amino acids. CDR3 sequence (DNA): TGTGCCAGCAGCTTTAGGACAGGGGGGTCGGATGGCTACACCTTC. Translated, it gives CASSFRTGGSDGYTF.

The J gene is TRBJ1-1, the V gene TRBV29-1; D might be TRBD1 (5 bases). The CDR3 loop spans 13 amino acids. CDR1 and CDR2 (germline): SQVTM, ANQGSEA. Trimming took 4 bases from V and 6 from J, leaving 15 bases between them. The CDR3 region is CSVVAGIGAEAFF. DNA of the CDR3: TGCAGCGTTGTCGCAGGGATAGGTGCTGAAGCTTTCTTT.

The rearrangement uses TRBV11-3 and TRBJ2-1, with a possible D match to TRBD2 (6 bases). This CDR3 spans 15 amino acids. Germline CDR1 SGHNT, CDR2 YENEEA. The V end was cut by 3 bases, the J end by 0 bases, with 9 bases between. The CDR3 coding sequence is TGTGCCAGCAGCTTGGAGGGCGGCTCCTACAATGAGCAGTTCTTC. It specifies CASSLEGGSYNEQFF.

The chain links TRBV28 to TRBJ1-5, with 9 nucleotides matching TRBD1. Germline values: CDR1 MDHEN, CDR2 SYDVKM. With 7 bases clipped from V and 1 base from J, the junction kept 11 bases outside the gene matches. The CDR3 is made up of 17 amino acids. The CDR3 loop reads CASISRQGVFSNQPQHF. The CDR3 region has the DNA TGTGCCAGCATCTCTCGACAGGGGGTTTTCAGCAATCAGCCCCAGCATTTT.

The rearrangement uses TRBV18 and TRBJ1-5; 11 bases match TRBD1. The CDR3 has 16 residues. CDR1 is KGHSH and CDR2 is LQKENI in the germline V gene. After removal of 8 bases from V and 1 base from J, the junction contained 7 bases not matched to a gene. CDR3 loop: CASPDGQGASNQPQHF. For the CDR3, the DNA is TGTGCCAGCCCAGACGGACAGGGGGCAAGCAATCAGCCCCAGCATTTT.

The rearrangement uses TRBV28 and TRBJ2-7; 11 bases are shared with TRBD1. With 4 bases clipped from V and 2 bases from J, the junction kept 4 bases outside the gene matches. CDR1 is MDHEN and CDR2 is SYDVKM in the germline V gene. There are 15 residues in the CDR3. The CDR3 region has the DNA TGTGCCAGCAGTTCGACGGGACAGGGGGCCTACGAGCAGTACTTC. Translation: CASSSTGQGAYEQYF.

The CDR3 region is CASSLEVQRSYEQYF. CDR3 coding DNA: TGTGCCAGCAGCTTAGAGGTACAGAGATCCTACGAGCAGTACTTC. The chain is built from TRBV7-8 and TRBJ2-7; D call uncertain. Germline CDR1 and CDR2: SGHVS and FQNEAQ. CDR3 length equals 15 residues. V shed 1 base and J shed 1 base, with 11 bases lying between them. The full variable domain, completed using reference TRBV7-8 and TRBJ2-7, is GAGVSQSPRYKVAKRGQDVALRCDPISGHVSLFWYQQALGQGPEFLTYFQNEAQLDKSGLPSDRFFAERPEGSVSTLKIQRTQQEDSAVYLCASSLEVQRSYEQYFGPGTRLTVT.

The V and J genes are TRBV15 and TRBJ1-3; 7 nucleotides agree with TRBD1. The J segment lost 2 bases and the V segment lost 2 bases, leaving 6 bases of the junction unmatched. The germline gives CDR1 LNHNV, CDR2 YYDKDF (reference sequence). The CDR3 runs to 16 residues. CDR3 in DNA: TGTGCCACCAGCAGAACCAGACAGGGCCCTGGAAACACCATATATTTT. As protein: CATSRTRQGPGNTIYF. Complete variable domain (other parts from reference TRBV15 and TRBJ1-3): DAMVIQNPRYQVTQFGKPVTLSCSQTLNHNVMYWYQQKSSQAPKLLFHYYDKDFNNEADTPDNFQSRRPNTSFCFLDIRSPGLGDTAMYLCATSRTRQGPGNTIYFGEGSWLTVV.

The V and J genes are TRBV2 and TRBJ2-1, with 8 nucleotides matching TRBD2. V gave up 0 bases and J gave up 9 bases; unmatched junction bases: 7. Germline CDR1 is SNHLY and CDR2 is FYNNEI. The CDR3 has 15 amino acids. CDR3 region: CASSEALGGGIEQFF. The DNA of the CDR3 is TGTGCCAGCAGTGAAGCTCTCGGGGGGGGCATTGAGCAGTTCTTC.

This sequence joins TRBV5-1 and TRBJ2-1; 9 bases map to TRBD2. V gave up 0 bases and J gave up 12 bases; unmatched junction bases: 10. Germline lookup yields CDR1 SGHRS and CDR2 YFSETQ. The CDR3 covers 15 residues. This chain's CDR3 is CASSLGLAGNTGQFF. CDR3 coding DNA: TGCGCCAGCAGCTTGGGTCTAGCGGGGAATACAGGGCAGTTCTTC.

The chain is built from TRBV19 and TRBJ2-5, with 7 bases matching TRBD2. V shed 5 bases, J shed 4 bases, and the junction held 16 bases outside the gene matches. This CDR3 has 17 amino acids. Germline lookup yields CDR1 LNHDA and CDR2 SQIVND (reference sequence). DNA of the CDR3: TGTGCCAGTAGTCACCAAAGGGCGGGAGCAGCGGGAGAGACCCAGTACTTC. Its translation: CASSHQRAGAAGETQYF.

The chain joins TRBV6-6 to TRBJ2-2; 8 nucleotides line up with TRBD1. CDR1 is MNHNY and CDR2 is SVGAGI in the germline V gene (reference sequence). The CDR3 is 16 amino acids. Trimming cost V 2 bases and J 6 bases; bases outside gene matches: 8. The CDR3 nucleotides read TGTGCCAGCAGTTACGCAGGACAGGGCAGGTCCGGGGAGCTGTTTTTT. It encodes CASSYAGQGRSGELFF.

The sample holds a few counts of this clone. In nucleotides, the CDR3 is TGTGCCAGCAGTGCAACAGGGGTCTACGAGCAGTACTTC. Translating it yields CASSATGVYEQYF. This chain connects TRBV6-1 to TRBJ2-7; 7 nucleotides align to TRBD1. This CDR3 has 13 amino acids. Germline V gene data show CDR1 as MNHNS and CDR2 as SASEGT. The junction had 3 bases not matched to a gene; V was cut back by 4 bases and J by 3 bases.

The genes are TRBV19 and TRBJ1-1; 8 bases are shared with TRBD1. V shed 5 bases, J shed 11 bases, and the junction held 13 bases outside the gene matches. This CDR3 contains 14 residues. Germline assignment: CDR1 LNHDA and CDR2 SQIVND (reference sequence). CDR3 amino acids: CASSRDRTSSRAFF. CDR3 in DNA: TGTGCCAGTAGTCGGGACAGGACGAGTTCCCGCGCTTTCTTT.

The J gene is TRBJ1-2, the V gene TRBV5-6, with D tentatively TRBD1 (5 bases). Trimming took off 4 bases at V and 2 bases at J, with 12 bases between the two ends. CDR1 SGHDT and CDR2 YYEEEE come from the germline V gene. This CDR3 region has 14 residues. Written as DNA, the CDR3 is TGTGCCAGCAGCACAGGACCGGAAAACTATGGCTACACCTTC. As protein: CASSTGPENYGYTF. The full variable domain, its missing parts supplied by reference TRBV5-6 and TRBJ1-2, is DAGVTQSPTHLIKTRGQQVTLRCSPKSGHDTVSWYQQALGQGPQFIFQYYEEEERQRGNFPDRFSGHQFPNYSSELNVNALLLGDSALYLCASSTGPENYGYTFGSGTRLTVV.

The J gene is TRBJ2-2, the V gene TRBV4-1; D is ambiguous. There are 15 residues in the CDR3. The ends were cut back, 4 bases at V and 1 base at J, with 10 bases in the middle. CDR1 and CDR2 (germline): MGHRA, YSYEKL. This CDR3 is CASSRVELNTGELFF. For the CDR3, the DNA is TGCGCCAGCAGCCGGGTCGAGCTGAACACCGGGGAGCTGTTTTTT.

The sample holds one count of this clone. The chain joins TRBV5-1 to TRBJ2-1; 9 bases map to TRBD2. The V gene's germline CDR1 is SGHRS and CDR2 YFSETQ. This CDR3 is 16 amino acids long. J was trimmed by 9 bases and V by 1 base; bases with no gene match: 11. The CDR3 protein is CASSLRLARSGSEQFF. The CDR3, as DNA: TGCGCCAGCAGCTTGCGACTAGCCCGTAGCGGGAGTGAGCAGTTCTTC. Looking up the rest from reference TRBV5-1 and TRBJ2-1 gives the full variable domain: KAGVTQTPRYLIKTRGQQVTLSCSPISGHRSVSWYQQTPGQGLQFLFEYFSETQRNKGNFPGRFSGRQFSNSRSEMNVSTLELGDSALYLCASSLRLARSGSEQFFGPGTRLTVL.

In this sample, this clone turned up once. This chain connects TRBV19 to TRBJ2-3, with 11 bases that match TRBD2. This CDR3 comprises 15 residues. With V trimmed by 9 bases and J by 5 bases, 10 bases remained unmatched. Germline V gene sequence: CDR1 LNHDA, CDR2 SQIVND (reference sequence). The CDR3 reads CASKTSGEAGDTQYF. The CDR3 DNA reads TGTGCCAGCAAGACTAGCGGGGAGGCCGGAGATACGCAGTATTTT.

The DNA for the CDR3 is TGTGCCAGCAGCCCCCATCGAGGGACAGGGGGTGAAAAACTGTTTTTT. Protein: CASSPHRGTGGEKLFF. V is TRBV11-3 and J is TRBJ1-4, with 11 bases lining up with TRBD1. The CDR3 totals 16 residues. The trim removed 5 bases at V and 7 bases at J, leaving 9 bases unmatched. Germline lookup yields CDR1 SGHNT and CDR2 YENEEA.

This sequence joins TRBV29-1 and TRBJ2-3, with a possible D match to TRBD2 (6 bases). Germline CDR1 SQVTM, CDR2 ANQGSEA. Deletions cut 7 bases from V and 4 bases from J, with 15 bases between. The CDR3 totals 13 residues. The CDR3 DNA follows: TGCAGCGCCCGGGCCGGGGGTTCAGATACGCAGTATTTT. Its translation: CSARAGGSDTQYF.

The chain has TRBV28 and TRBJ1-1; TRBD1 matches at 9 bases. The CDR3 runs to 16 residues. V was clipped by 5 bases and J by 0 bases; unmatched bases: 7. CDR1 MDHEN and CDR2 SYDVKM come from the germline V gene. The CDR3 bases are TGTGCCAGCAGTCCCCCGGACAGGGGTTTGAACACTGAAGCTTTCTTT. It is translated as CASSPPDRGLNTEAFF.

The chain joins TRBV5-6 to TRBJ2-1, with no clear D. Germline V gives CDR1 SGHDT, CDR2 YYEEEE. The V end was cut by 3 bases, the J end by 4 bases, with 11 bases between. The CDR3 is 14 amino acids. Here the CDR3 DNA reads TGTGCCAGCAGCTCGTACGGCGTTTACAATGAGCAGTTCTTC. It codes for CASSSYGVYNEQFF. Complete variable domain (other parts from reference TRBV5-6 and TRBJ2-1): DAGVTQSPTHLIKTRGQQVTLRCSPKSGHDTVSWYQQALGQGPQFIFQYYEEEERQRGNFPDRFSGHQFPNYSSELNVNALLLGDSALYLCASSSYGVYNEQFFGPGTRLTVL.

The CDR3 region is CASSPRGRGEKLFF. For the CDR3, the DNA is TGTGCCAGCAGCCCCAGGGGGCGGGGTGAAAAACTGTTTTTT. This chain links TRBV7-8 with TRBJ1-4; 8 nucleotides match TRBD1. V lost 5 bases, J lost 7 bases, and 6 bases stayed unmatched. Germline V gene data show CDR1 as SGHVS and CDR2 as FQNEAQ. This CDR3 is built from 14 residues.

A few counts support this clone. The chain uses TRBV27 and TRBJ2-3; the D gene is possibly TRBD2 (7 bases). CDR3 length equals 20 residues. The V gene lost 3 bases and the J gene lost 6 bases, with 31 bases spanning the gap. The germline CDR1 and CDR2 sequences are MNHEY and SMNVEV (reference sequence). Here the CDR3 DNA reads TGTGCCAGCAGTTTTCGGGGGGTGGCACTAGAGACAGGACGCTTGGATACGCAGTATTTT. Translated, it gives CASSFRGVALETGRLDTQYF.

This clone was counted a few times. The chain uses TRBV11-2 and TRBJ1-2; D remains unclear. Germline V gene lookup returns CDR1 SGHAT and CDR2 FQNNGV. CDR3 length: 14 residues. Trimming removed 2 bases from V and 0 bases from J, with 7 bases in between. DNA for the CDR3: TGTGCCAGCAGCTTAATCTTAGCTAACTATGGCTACACCTTC. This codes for CASSLILANYGYTF.

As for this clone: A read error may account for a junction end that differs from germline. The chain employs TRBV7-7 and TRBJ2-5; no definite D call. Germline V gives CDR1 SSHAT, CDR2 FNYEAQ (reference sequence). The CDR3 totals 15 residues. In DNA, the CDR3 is TGTGCTAGCAGCTGGGGTAGGGTGGGCGGAGAGACCCAGTACTTC. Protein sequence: CASSWGRVGGETQYF.

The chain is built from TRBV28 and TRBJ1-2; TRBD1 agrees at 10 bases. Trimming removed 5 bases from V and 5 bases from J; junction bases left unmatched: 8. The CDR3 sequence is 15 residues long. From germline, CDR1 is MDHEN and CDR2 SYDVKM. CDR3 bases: TGTGCCAGCAGTCTCGCAGGGACAGGGGAGTATGGCTACACCTTC. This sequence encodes CASSLAGTGEYGYTF.